There are a few counts of the clone carrying this TCR beta chain. What it recognizes is unknown. This CDR3 comprises 13 residues. V was trimmed by 5 bases and J by 1 base, leaving 9 bases between them. Germline assignment: CDR1 MDHEN and CDR2 SYDVKM. TCRdb ran MiXCR on the 5' RACE reads and lists one entry per CDR3 protein. The sample holds nearly 350,000 distinct CDR3 sequences; approximately 8% are singletons and the top ten take 17%. This sample was taken from a study of T cells after yellow fever vaccination. Study-level background: Low-cell-number fractions were prepared with SMART-Seq v4 Ultra Low Input.

Study results and limitations: Faster peaking, at day 5 versus 15, marked a secondary response that was weaker. Repertoires obtained by FACS sorting could include abundant clonotypes that entered as contaminants from the bulk population.

This chain joins TRBV28 and TRBJ2-7; D unresolved. The sequence came from a man younger than 35 who received the YFV17D yellow fever vaccine. This material consisted of PBMCs, taken roughly 45 days after the first yellow fever vaccination. CDR3 protein: CASSGTHSYEQYF. In nucleotides, the CDR3 is TGTGCCAGCAGTGGCACCCATTCCTACGAGCAGTACTTC.